This T cell receptor (beta chain) was obtained from a study of molecular identifiers for immune sequencing clone quantification. Study outcomes and limitations: Jurkat TCR RNA that was spiked in from one cell was reportedly detectable among one million naive cells. For effector cells, clones above 20 RNA copies held over 99% of molecules; for naive cells, under 1%.

CDR3 size: 15 residues. The germline gives CDR1 MGHRA, CDR2 YSYEKL. As concerns this clonotype: Its antigen is not known. A much larger clone lies a single base off, so this may be a read error.

TCRdb passed the PCR reads through MiXCR, listing each CDR3 protein once. The sample yields approximately 320,000 distinct CDR3 sequences, about 22% seen once. Libraries used 20,000 to 1,000,000 sorted naive CD8 T cells and 10%, 30% or 50% RNA input. Sorting isolated naive CD8 T cells as CD8+CD4-CCR7+CD45RA+ events. The TCR sequence derives from a human donor in good health. Some libraries in this study had Jurkat cell RNA spiked in. The sequenced sample consisted of naive CD8+ T cells from blood, with Jurkat cell RNA spiked in. The subset: FACS-sorted CD8+CD4-CCR7+CD45RA+ naive T cells. The V and J genes are TRBV4-1 and TRBJ2-7, with TRBD1 identical over 7 bases. The CDR3 region has the DNA TGCGCCAGCGGCCAAACGACAGGGACGGGCTACGAGCAGTACTTC. This gives the protein CASGQTTGTGYEQYF.